These 24 T cell receptor beta chains came from one sample sequenced in a study of T cells in Graves' hyperthyroidism and ophthalmopathy. The CDR3 regions of TCR beta were amplified from RNA transcripts. TCR CDR3 regions were first amplified by RT-PCR with HTBI primers. TCRdb reprocessed the multiplex PCR reads via MiXCR and lists one record per CDR3 protein. This table has about 350,000 distinct CDR3 sequences, about 20% appearing once. Sample: blood. These receptors were collected from a young woman with Graves' hyperthyroidism.

This clonotype has ten or more counts. V is TRBV20-1 and J is TRBJ2-7; TRBD2 is a possible D gene (6 bases). Germline CDR1 and CDR2: DFQATT and SNEGSKA (reference sequence). The CDR3 runs to 14 residues. The V gene lost 6 bases and the J gene lost 0 bases, with 15 bases spanning the gap. The CDR3 DNA sequence: TGCAGTGCCCCGAGGCGGGATAGCTCCTACGAGCAGTACTTC. Its protein product is CSAPRRDSSYEQYF.

A note on this clonotype: With a much larger clone just one base away, this may be a read error. The chain's CDR3 is CASSRRGGLDMQYF. CDR3 in DNA: TGTGCCAGCAGCCGGCGTGGGGGGCTGGACATGCAGTACTTC. The V gene is TRBV11-2, the J gene TRBJ2-4, with D possibly called TRBD1 or TRBD2 (6 bases each). The CDR3 is made up of 14 amino acids. Germline V lookup: CDR1 SGHAT, CDR2 FQNNGV.

The J gene is TRBJ2-7, the V gene TRBV28; 7 nucleotides align to TRBD1. The CDR3 is 13 amino acids. Trimming removed 6 bases from V and 4 bases from J; junction bases left unmatched: 6. The germline V gene has CDR1 MDHEN and CDR2 SYDVKM. CDR3 nucleotide sequence: TGTGCCAGCAGCCCCGGGACAGAGTACGAGCAGTACTTC. This codes for CASSPGTEYEQYF.

The sample holds many counts of this clonotype. V is TRBV11-2 and J is TRBJ1-1; D is uncertain. The germline CDR1 and CDR2 sequences are SGHAT and FQNNGV. The CDR3 covers 15 residues. The V end was cut by 2 bases, the J end by 1 base, with 11 bases between. CDR3 region: CASSLMGSRNTEAFF. Here the CDR3 DNA reads TGTGCCAGCAGCTTAATGGGATCTCGGAACACTGAAGCTTTCTTT.

This clonotype appeared many times. The J gene is TRBJ2-7, the V gene TRBV11-1, with D perhaps TRBD1 (5 bases). This CDR3 contains 12 residues. Between the trimmed V and J ends, which lost 5 bases and 1 base, there was a span of 6 bases. In germline, CDR1 is SGHAT, CDR2 FQDESV (reference sequence). The CDR3 here is CASSRQSYEQYF. The CDR3 DNA follows: TGTGCCAGCAGCCGACAGTCCTACGAGCAGTACTTC. The full variable domain, with the rest looked up from reference TRBV11-1 and TRBJ2-7, is EAEVAQSPRYKITEKSQAVAFWCDPISGHATLYWYRQILGQGPELLVQFQDESVVDDSQLPKDRFSAERLKGVDSTLKIQPAELGDSAMYLCASSRQSYEQYFGPGTRLTVT.

This clonotype was observed at least ten times. The chain has TRBV6-5 and TRBJ2-2; TRBD2 matches at 7 bases. CDR3 length: 16 residues. Germline V gene lookup returns CDR1 MNHEY and CDR2 SVGAGI. Trimming took 3 bases from V and 3 from J; bases not matched to a gene: 7. CDR3 nucleotide sequence: TGTGCCAGCAGTTATTTCAGTCGGGGGGACACCGGGGAGCTGTTTTTT. As protein: CASSYFSRGDTGELFF.

CDR3 nucleotide sequence: TGTGCCTGGAGTGGAGCCCCCTTAGCGGGGGGGTCATGGAGCGAGCAGTACTTC. It translates to CAWSGAPLAGGSWSEQYF. The V and J genes are TRBV30 and TRBJ2-7, with TRBD2 matching over 11 bases. The CDR3 is 18 residues long. Per the germline V gene, CDR1 is GTSNPN and CDR2 is SVGIG (reference sequence). The ends lost 1 base at V and 6 bases at J; junction bases unmatched: 17. Complete variable domain (other parts from reference TRBV30 and TRBJ2-7): SQTIHQWPATLVQPVGSPLSLECTVEGTSNPNLYWYRQAAGRGLQLLFYSVGIGQISSEVPQNLSASRPQDRQFILSSKKLLLSDSGFYLCAWSGAPLAGGSWSEQYFGPGTRLTVT.

This rearrangement joins TRBV12-3 or TRBV12-4 to TRBJ2-5; D possibly matches TRBD1 or TRBD2 (5 bases each). The CDR3 has 16 amino acids. Trimming removed 5 bases at V and 5 bases at J, with 21 bases between. The CDR3 here is CASSKVRQGVGETQYF. The CDR3 DNA follows: TGTGCCAGCAGTAAGGTTCGGCAGGGAGTTGGGGAGACCCAGTACTTC.

A few counts support this clonotype. The chain links TRBV30 to TRBJ2-7, with 11 bases identical to TRBD2. This CDR3 region has 14 residues. The V segment lost 3 bases and the J segment 4 bases; nucleotides outside the gene matches: 5. Germline assignment: CDR1 GTSNPN and CDR2 SVGIG (reference sequence). This CDR3 reads CAWSLSGGGYEQYF. The CDR3, as DNA: TGTGCCTGGAGCCTTAGCGGGGGGGGATACGAGCAGTACTTC.

The rearrangement uses TRBV4-1 and TRBJ1-1, with a tentative D call TRBD1 (6 bases). The CDR3 spans 16 residues. Germline-derived CDR1 and CDR2 are MGHRA and YSYEKL. Trimming left V 1 base short and J 6 bases short, with 18 bases between. The DNA for the CDR3 is TGCGCCAGCAGCCAAGTACTTAGGACAGCAGGAGCTGAAGCTTTCTTT. As protein: CASSQVLRTAGAEAFF.

The sample holds many counts of this clonotype. The chain recombines TRBV4-1 with TRBJ2-7, with D possibly called TRBD1 or TRBD2 (5 bases each). V lost 6 bases to trimming and J lost 8 bases, with 20 bases between them. The germline V gene encodes CDR1 MGHRA and CDR2 YSYEKL. CDR3 length equals 14 residues. CDR3: CASRPGAGSRKQYF. CDR3 DNA: TGCGCCAGCAGACCAGGAGCAGGGAGTAGGAAGCAGTACTTC.

The chain carries TRBV18 and TRBJ1-5; tentatively, D is TRBD1 (6 bases). The CDR3 consists of 13 residues. Trimming removed 9 bases from V and 4 bases from J, with 13 bases in between. Germline V lookup: CDR1 KGHSH, CDR2 LQKENI. DNA of the CDR3: TGTGCCAGTGCGAGGGGGGCAAATCAGCCCCAGCATTTT. Encoded protein: CASARGANQPQHF.

Many counts were recorded for this clonotype. The J gene is TRBJ2-7, the V gene TRBV18; D is undetermined. Germline CDR1 is KGHSH and CDR2 is LQKENI. Trimming took off 0 bases at V and 4 bases at J, with 10 bases between the two ends. The CDR3 loop spans 14 amino acids. CDR3: CASSPPNGFYEQYF. The CDR3 DNA sequence: TGTGCCAGCTCACCACCTAACGGTTTTTACGAGCAGTACTTC.

This clonotype occurred many times. The chain couples TRBV12-3 or TRBV12-4 to TRBJ1-1, with TRBD1 matching 8 bases. The CDR3 length is 16 residues. Germline trimming cut 4 bases from V and 5 bases from J; bases unmatched to any gene: 12. CDR3 in amino acids: CASSSPPRGRLTEAFF. In nucleotides, the CDR3 is TGTGCCAGCAGTTCACCACCCAGGGGGCGATTGACTGAAGCTTTCTTT.

This clonotype came up many times. This sequence joins TRBV20-1 and TRBJ2-7; 7 nucleotides agree with TRBD1. The germline CDR1 and CDR2 sequences are DFQATT and SNEGSKA (reference sequence). There are 13 residues in the CDR3. V gave up 7 bases and J gave up 2 bases; unmatched junction bases: 8. CDR3 residues: CSVGTDSPYEQYF. The CDR3 nucleotides read TGCAGTGTTGGGACAGACTCTCCCTACGAGCAGTACTTC.

This clonotype was found many times. This CDR3 is CASSPAPGRETQYF. The CDR3 bases are TGTGCCAGCAGCCCTGCGCCGGGACGGGAGACCCAGTACTTC. This chain joins TRBV3-1 and TRBJ2-5; D may correspond to TRBD1 or TRBD2 (5 bases each). Germline assignment: CDR1 LGHDT and CDR2 YNNKEL (reference sequence). The CDR3 covers 14 residues. V was trimmed by 4 bases and J by 5 bases, leaving 14 bases between them.

The CDR3 loop is CSVHMINYGYTF. Here the CDR3 DNA reads TGCAGCGTTCACATGATTAACTATGGCTACACCTTC. The rearrangement uses TRBV29-1 and TRBJ1-2, with D uncertain. The V gene's germline CDR1 is SQVTM and CDR2 ANQGSEA. Deletions cut 5 bases from V and 1 base from J, with 8 bases between. The CDR3 runs 12 residues. The whole variable domain, remainder taken from reference TRBV29-1 and TRBJ1-2, is SAVISQKPSRDICQRGTSLTIQCQVDSQVTMMFWYRQQPGQSLTLIATANQGSEATYESGFVIDKFPISRPNLTFSTLTVSNMSPEDSSIYLCSVHMINYGYTFGSGTRLTVV.

The chain employs TRBV12-5 and TRBJ2-7, with TRBD1 as a possible D gene (6 bases). Germline CDR1 reads LGHNT; CDR2 reads FRNRAP. The V and J ends lost 4 bases and 0 bases respectively, with 19 bases between them. The CDR3 extends over 17 amino acids. CDR3 in DNA: TGTGCTAGTGGTTACACCAGGGACACGCAGAGCTCCTACGAGCAGTACTTC. This codes for CASGYTRDTQSSYEQYF.

This clonotype was counted ten times or more. This chain connects TRBV10-3 to TRBJ1-2; possible D gene TRBD1, 5 bases. Deletions cut 6 bases from V and 0 bases from J, with 14 bases between. The CDR3 loop spans 15 amino acids. CDR1 is ENHRY, CDR2 SYGVKD, per germline. CDR3 sequence reads: CAIRTGTRPNYGYTF. In DNA, the CDR3 is TGTGCCATCAGAACCGGGACGCGCCCTAACTATGGCTACACCTTC.

This clonotype was seen at least ten times. The rearrangement joins TRBV20-1 to TRBJ1-5; D gene ambiguous. Germline CDR1 is DFQATT and CDR2 is SNEGSKA (reference sequence). The CDR3 runs 15 residues. V was clipped by 8 bases and J by 0 bases, with 17 bases between them. CDR3 in DNA: TGCAGTACGCTAGAGATTCGGGGTAGCAATCAGCCCCAGCATTTT. Translation: CSTLEIRGSNQPQHF.

This clonotype appeared a few times. V gene TRBV2 combines with J gene TRBJ2-7; 7 nucleotides agree with TRBD1. CDR1 is SNHLY, CDR2 FYNNEI, per germline. Trimming at V came to 6 bases and at J to 0 bases, leaving 2 bases not matched to a gene. CDR3 length: 13 residues. The CDR3 nucleotides are TGTGCCAGCAGACAGGGGAGCTCCTACGAGCAGTACTTC. This encodes CASRQGSSYEQYF. Full variable domain (outside the CDR3, taken from reference TRBV2 and TRBJ2-7): EPEVTQTPSHQVTQMGQEVILRCVPISNHLYFYWYRQILGQKVEFLVSFYNNEISEKSEIFDDQFSVERPDGSNFTLKIRSTKLEDSAMYFCASRQGSSYEQYFGPGTRLTVT.

This clonotype was counted ten times or more. This rearrangement joins TRBV6-1 to TRBJ1-5; D gene ambiguous. V lost 3 bases to trimming and J lost 7 bases, with 16 bases between them. The CDR3 contains 15 residues. Germline V gives CDR1 MNHNS, CDR2 SASEGT. CDR3 region: CASSDPPGGIQPQHF. The DNA for the CDR3 is TGTGCCAGCAGTGACCCGCCTGGAGGGATCCAGCCCCAGCATTTT.

There are many counts of this clonotype. The gene calls are TRBV29-1 and TRBJ1-1; no reliable D call. Germline V gene lookup returns CDR1 SQVTM and CDR2 ANQGSEA. The CDR3 totals 11 residues. Trimming shortened V by 7 bases and J by 5 bases, and 11 bases separated the two germline ends. The CDR3 is CSGGRQTEAFF. CDR3 DNA: TGCAGCGGGGGAAGGCAGACTGAAGCTTTCTTT.

Many counts were recorded for this clonotype. This rearrangement joins TRBV2 to TRBJ1-2; D not certain. Between the trimmed V and J ends, which lost 6 bases and 1 base, there was a span of 9 bases. CDR3 size: 13 residues. CDR1 and CDR2 from the germline V gene are SNHLY and FYNNEI. The CDR3 region is CASRAGVNYGYTF. CDR3 nucleotides: TGTGCCAGCAGGGCAGGAGTTAACTATGGCTACACCTTC.